Described below is a single T cell receptor beta chain sequence and its context. Antigen unknown. This sample was taken from a study of neurological immune-mediated disorders. Findings and caveats of the study: Falling below healthy controls, multiple sclerosis showed the least TCR clonal expansion, while HTLV-1-associated myelopathy showed the most. Across subjects, no CDR3 amino acid sequence appeared in expanded clones of more than one subject, a finding that suggested private repertoires in all groups.

The CDR3 is made up of 17 amino acids. Germline-derived CDR1 and CDR2 are MNHEY and SMNVEV (reference sequence). V lost 5 bases, J lost 4 bases, and 12 bases stayed unmatched. Every sequencing run produced over 160 million TCR-beta sequences, and the sequences from any one run covered 15-18 subjects. One entry per CDR3 protein, called by TCRdb with MiXCR from the 5' RACE reads. The table records about 59,000 distinct CDR3 sequences, roughly an eighth of them present only once. The genes are TRBV27 and TRBJ1-2; 11 bases agree with TRBD1. Sample: PBMCs. This receptor was identified in an older woman with HTLV-1-associated myelopathy (HAM/TSP). CDR3 in amino acids: CASSTSGTGGGFYGYTF. The CDR3 DNA is TGTGCCAGCAGTACTTCCGGGACAGGGGGAGGATTCTATGGCTACACCTTC.